Listed below are T cell receptor beta chains from one sample, sequenced in a study of shared clonotypes between healthy human individuals. The method was immunoSEQ multiplex PCR; TCRdb's version includes in-frame clones alone and lacks a portion of them. The table records roughly 850,000 clones, about 96% of them present only once. Material for sequencing was naive CD8+ T cells sorted from blood. These receptors were collected from a man aged 25 to 45 in good health. CDR3s include the opening cysteine and the closing phenylalanine or tryptophan. D genes are given only for firm matches. Size is omitted from some rows. Given values are once, few, many or a class for expanded clones.

TRBJ2-3 TRBV2 - - TGTGCCAGCAGTGAAACGTCAGGGCGGGGAGATACGCAGTATTTT CASSETSGRGDTQYF
TRBJ2-7 TRBV2 - - TGTGCCAGCAGTGAAGAGAACAGGGAGTACGAGCAGTACTTC CASSEENREYEQYF
TRBJ1-4 TRBV27 TRBD1 few TGTGCCAGCAGTTTACAGGGGGAGGATGAAAAACTGTTTTTT CASSLQGEDEKLFF
TRBJ2-1 TRBV29-1 TRBD2 - TGCAGCGCCCTGACTAGCGGGAGGGGCAGCTCCTACAATGAGCAGTTCTTC CSALTSGRGSSYNEQFF
TRBJ2-7 TRBV7-9 - - TGTGCCAGCAGTCGCACCCCGGCTTGGGAGCAGTACTTC CASSRTPAWEQYF
TRBJ2-1 TRBV19 - once TGTGCCAGTATCGGACCCGCTGGGAATGAGCAGTTCTTC CASIGPAGNEQFF
TRBJ2-7 TRBV27 TRBD2 - TGTGCCAGCAGCCCGGCGGGAGGGCCGTACGAGCAGTACTTC CASSPAGGPYEQYF
TRBJ2-5 TRBV28 TRBD1 - TGTGCCAGCAGTCCCTCCGAGACAGGGCAAGAGACCCAGTACTTC CASSPSETGQETQYF
TRBJ2-2 TRBV7-2 - - TGTGCCAGCAGCTTAGTGGGCCCGTACACCGGGGAGCTGTTTTTT CASSLVGPYTGELFF
TRBJ1-5 TRBV23-1 TRBD1 - TGCGCCAGCACCTCTCAGGGGGATCAGCCCCAGCATTTT CASTSQGDQPQHF
TRBJ2-3 TRBV7-9 TRBD2 - TGTGCCAGCAGCTTTAGCACGAGGGAGGGAGATACGCAGTATTTT CASSFSTREGDTQYF
TRBJ2-3 TRBV18 TRBD1 - TGTGCCAGCTCACCACCGACAGGGGTGGGCACAGATACGCAGTATTTT CASSPPTGVGTDTQYF
TRBJ2-7 TRBV5-1 TRBD2 - TGCGCCAGCAGCGGCGCCGGGACTAGCAGTTACGAGCAGTACTTC CASSGAGTSSYEQYF
TRBJ2-2 TRBV6-1 - few TGTGCCAGCAGTGGACAACGACAGTTGGTACGGGAGCTGTTTTTT CASSGQRQLVRELFF
TRBJ2-7 TRBV5-6 TRBD1 once TGTGCCAGCAGCTTTGGGACAGGGGACTACGAGCAGTACTTC CASSFGTGDYEQYF
TRBJ2-1 TRBV27 TRBD2 - TGTGCCAGCCGTAAAAGGGCTAGCGGAACCACCTCTGTCAATGAGCAGTTCTTC CASRKRASGTTSVNEQFF
TRBJ2-7 TRBV2 - - TGTGCCAGCAGTGAATCGCCCAGGGGCTCCTACGAGCAGTACTTC CASSESPRGSYEQYF
TRBJ1-2 TRBV25-1 TRBD1 once TGTGCCAGCAGTGACACGACAGGGTTGGATGGCTACACCTTC CASSDTTGLDGYTF
TRBJ2-2 TRBV4-3 - - TGCGCCAGCAGCCAAGCGGCCAGGGTAAGACGGGGCTTAAACACCGGGGAGCTGTTTTTT CASSQAARVRRGLNTGELFF
TRBJ2-2 TRBV9 - - TGTGCCAGCAGCCAGTTGGACACCGGGGAGCTGTTTTTT CASSQLDTGELFF
TRBJ2-7 TRBV28 - once TGTGCCAGCAGAATCCTTTCCGGGACGGACTCCTACGAGCAGTACTTC CASRILSGTDSYEQYF
TRBJ2-1 TRBV27 - - TGTGCCAGCACTCCTTATTGGAACCGGTACAATGAGCAGTTCTTC CASTPYWNRYNEQFF
TRBJ2-7 TRBV28 TRBD1 - TGTGCCAGCAGTCAATGGACAGGGTATCTCGAGCAGTACTTC CASSQWTGYLEQYF
TRBJ2-1 TRBV18 - - TGTGCCAGCTCACCAGTCAGGAGGGATGAGCAGTTCTTC CASSPVRRDEQFF
TRBJ1-1 TRBV7-9 - - TGTGCCAGCAGCATGTGGGGGAACACTGAAGCTTTCTTT CASSMWGNTEAFF
TRBJ2-2 TRBV7-9 TRBD1 - TGTGCCAGCAGCTTAGGCCCCGGGACAGGGGGCATCGGGGAGCTGTTTTTT CASSLGPGTGGIGELFF
TRBJ2-1 TRBV11-2 - - TGTGCCAGCAGCTTAGGCAGGGTTAGCTCCTACAATGAGCAGTTCTTC CASSLGRVSSYNEQFF
TRBJ2-1 TRBV5-1 - once TGCGCCAGCAGCTTGGCGGGGGGCGCCTACAATGAGCAGTTCTTC CASSLAGGAYNEQFF
TRBJ2-1 TRBV4-1 TRBD2 few TGCGCCAGCAGCCCCACGGGGGGGTACAATGAGCAGTTCTTC CASSPTGGYNEQFF
TRBJ2-3 TRBV27 - - TGTGCCAGCAGTTTTATAGGGAGTGGCGGCACAGATACGCAGTATTTT CASSFIGSGGTDTQYF
TRBJ2-1 TRBV11-2 TRBD2 - TGTGCCAGCACCGAGGGACTAGCGGGAAGTGAGCAGTTCTTC CASTEGLAGSEQFF
TRBJ2-5 TRBV5-4 TRBD2 - TGTGCCAGCAGGGGGACTAGCGGGAGGGCCTCTAAAGAGACCCAGTACTTC CASRGTSGRASKETQYF
TRBJ1-2 TRBV6-1 - - TGTGCCAGCAGTGAAGCTTACAGGGCCTATGGCTACACCTTC CASSEAYRAYGYTF
TRBJ2-1 TRBV29-1 - - TGCAGCTCCGGACAGTCCACCTACAATGAGCAGTTCTTC CSSGQSTYNEQFF
TRBJ1-1 TRBV5-1 - - TGCGCCAGCAGCACCAGTGGTAGGGTGTCCACTGAAGCTTTCTTT CASSTSGRVSTEAFF
TRBJ2-7 TRBV30 TRBD2 - TGTGCCTGGAGTTGGTTACCTAGGGAGGGGACCTACGAGCAGTACTTC CAWSWLPREGTYEQYF
TRBJ2-3 TRBV7-2 TRBD2 - TGTGCCAGCAGCGAAGGGACTAGTAGCACAGATACGCAGTATTTT CASSEGTSSTDTQYF
TRBJ1-1 TRBV28 - - TGTGCCAGCAGTGCCGTGGTGGGGGACACTGAAGCTTTCTTT CASSAVVGDTEAFF
TRBJ2-1 TRBV27 TRBD2 - TGTGCCAGCAGTTCAACACCGGGACTAGCCAATGAGCAGTTCTTC CASSSTPGLANEQFF
TRBJ1-1 TRBV7-8 TRBD1 - TGTGCCAGCAGCTTGACAGGGTACGACACTGAAGCTTTCTTT CASSLTGYDTEAFF
TRBJ1-4 TRBV30 TRBD1 - TGTGCCTGGGACAGGGAAGGAGGTGAAAAACTGTTTTTT CAWDREGGEKLFF
TRBJ2-1 TRBV19 TRBD1 - TGTGCCAGTAGTCCGACAGGGACGGGATACAATGAGCAGTTCTTC CASSPTGTGYNEQFF
TRBJ2-1 TRBV15 TRBD1 - TGTGCCACCAGCGAGGGGGCTAGCTTTGAGCAGTTCTTC CATSEGASFEQFF
TRBJ2-6 TRBV29-1 - - TGCAGCGCAGTTGGGCAGCGTAGCTCTGGGGCCAACGTCCTGACTTTC CSAVGQRSSGANVLTF
TRBJ2-4 TRBV19 TRBD2 - TGTGCCAGTAGTAATCGACGGGGGGTAGCCAAAAACATTCAGTACTTC CASSNRRGVAKNIQYF
TRBJ2-7 TRBV27 - - TGTGCCAGCAGTTTATCGGGAGAATTCTACGAGCAGTACTTC CASSLSGEFYEQYF
TRBJ2-1 TRBV7-8 - - TGTGCCAGCAGCTCCTACTATAGCGAGAGCTCCTACAATGAGCAGTTCTTC CASSSYYSESSYNEQFF
TRBJ2-5 TRBV5-3 TRBD2 - TGTGCCAGAAGCTTGAGGCCTAGCGGGAGAAGGGGGATCGAGGAGACCCAGTACTTC CARSLRPSGRRGIEETQYF
TRBJ2-2 TRBV7-6 - - TGTGCCAGCAGCTTTCGGACTTCTACCGGGGAGCTGTTTTTT CASSFRTSTGELFF
TRBJ1-4 TRBV12-2 - - TGTGCAAGTCGCTCGGGACCAGGAGGGACCTGTGAAAAACTGTTTTTT CASRSGPGGTCEKLFF
TRBJ1-1 TRBV27 - - TGTGCCAGCAGTCCCCATGGTCGCACTGAAGCTTTCTTT CASSPHGRTEAFF
TRBJ2-2 TRBV6-5 TRBD1 - TGTGCCAGCAGTTCGACAGGGGCGACCGGGGAGCTGTTTTTT CASSSTGATGELFF
TRBJ2-3 TRBV7-8 - - TGTGCCAGCAGCTCATCGAGTCGCACAGATACGCAGTATTTT CASSSSSRTDTQYF
TRBJ1-1 TRBV7-2 - - TGTGCCAGCAGCTTATCCCCTACAGGTAACACTGAAGCTTTCTTT CASSLSPTGNTEAFF
TRBJ1-4 TRBV21-1 - - TGTGCCAGCAGCAACTTTGGTATGAAGGGGGGAAATGAAAAACTGTTTTTT CASSNFGMKGGNEKLFF